The 24 T cell receptor beta chains below come from one sample, sequenced in a study of tumor-infiltrating lymphocytes in glioblastoma multiforme (dated by TCRdb to the late 2010s). These reads were obtained on an Illumina HiSeq 2500. TCRB libraries were built from RNA via three nested multiplex PCR rounds using a modified ARM-PCR protocol with multiple V-beta primers and a C-beta primer. TCRdb cleaned the public reads at Q25 with fastp, built clones with MiXCR and kept in-frame beta chains. Records with the same CDR3 protein are collapsed into one entry carrying the most frequent genes and DNA. This sample gives under 15,000 distinct CDR3 sequences in total; around 60% of them show up just once. The top ten clonotypes cover around 30% of the sample. The sequenced sample was brain tumor tissue. All receptors come from a male donor with glioblastoma.

The chain carries TRBV11-2 and TRBJ2-7, with D possibly called TRBD1 or TRBD2 (5 bases each). The ends were cut back, 4 bases at V and 0 bases at J, with 13 bases in the middle. From germline, CDR1 is SGHAT and CDR2 FQNNGV. The CDR3 has 15 amino acids. The CDR3 region has the DNA TGTGCCAGCAGCTCCTTTGAGGGGCACTCCTACGAGCAGTACTTC. This codes for CASSSFEGHSYEQYF.

This clonotype showed up just once. V usage is TRBV11-2 and J usage is TRBJ1-1, with D tentatively TRBD1 (5 bases). The CDR3 is made up of 13 amino acids. Germline-derived CDR1 and CDR2 are SGHAT and FQNNGV. The CDR3 reads CAGIQQVATEAFF. Here the CDR3 DNA reads TGTGCTGGCATCCAACAGGTGGCAACTGAAGCTTTCTTT.

To note about this clonotype: Germline is not matched at one junction end, which may reflect a read error. The CDR3 sequence: CSARGPDVRGQNTEAFF. Written as DNA, the CDR3 is TGCAGCGCTAGAGGGCCGGACGTCAGGGGGCAGAACACTGAAGCTTTCTTT. The J gene is TRBJ1-1, the V gene TRBV20-1; 8 bases match TRBD1. This CDR3 is 17 amino acids long. The germline CDR1 and CDR2 sequences are DFQATT and SNEGSKA (reference sequence).

CDR3 amino acids: CAAGGPPNSPLHF. Written as DNA, the CDR3 is TGTGCCGCGGGAGGTCCGCCGAATTCACCCCTCCACTTT. The genes are TRBV10-3 and TRBJ1-6; D is ambiguous. The V end lost 11 bases, the J end lost 7 bases, and 15 bases lay between the germline ends. From germline, CDR1 is ENHRY and CDR2 SYGVKD. The CDR3 consists of 13 residues.

A single count supports this clonotype. A junction end diverges from the germline sequence, so it may reflect a read error. The chain's CDR3 is CVSSQRTEDTQYF. CDR3 nucleotide sequence: TGTGTCAGCAGCCAGAGGACTGAAGATACGCAGTATTTT. The rearrangement joins TRBV13 to TRBJ2-3; tentatively, D is TRBD2 (5 bases). CDR3 length: 13 amino acids. The germline V gene has CDR1 PRHDT and CDR2 FYEKMQ (reference sequence).

This clonotype was observed many times. J is TRBJ2-3 and V is TRBV19; 7 nucleotides align to TRBD1. Per germline, CDR1 LNHDA and CDR2 SQIVND (reference sequence). There are 16 residues in the CDR3. The V gene end was trimmed by 0 bases and the J gene end by 1 base; junction bases not matched to a gene: 4. CDR3 in DNA: TGTGCCAGTAGTATAGATAACGGACAGGGCACAGATACGCAGTATTTT. Amino acids: CASSIDNGQGTDTQYF.

Of note for this clonotype: The missing conserved phenylalanine or tryptophan at the end of this CDR3 makes a read error likely. This chain joins TRBV29-1 and TRBJ2-3; D gene uncertain. Looked up from germline, CDR1 is SQVTM and CDR2 is ANQGSEA. The CDR3 has 12 residues. V lost 1 base to trimming and J lost 3 bases, with 5 bases between them. The CDR3 sequence: CSVEGWTDTQYL. The CDR3 region has the DNA TGCAGCGTTGAAGGATGGACAGATACGCAGTATTTG.

This clonotype was seen only once. The conserved phenylalanine or tryptophan normally closing the CDR3 is absent here, so this likely arose from a read error. The V call is TRBV29-1, the J call TRBJ2-7; 7 bases map to TRBD1. CDR1 SQVTM and CDR2 ANQGSEA come from the germline V gene. CDR3 length: 14 residues. The J segment lost 6 bases and the V segment lost 5 bases, leaving 13 bases of the junction unmatched. CDR3 sequence: CSVQGTEEFCEQYL. DNA for the CDR3: TGCAGCGTTCAAGGGACAGAGGAGTTCTGCGAGCAGTACCTC.

The genes are TRBV11-2 and TRBJ2-5; 13 bases align to TRBD2. Per germline, CDR1 SGHAT and CDR2 FQNNGV. V dropped 6 bases and J dropped 14; count of bases not matched to a gene: 12. This CDR3 is built from 14 residues. In nucleotides, the CDR3 is TGTGCCAGCAGAATGGGACTAGCGGGACAGACCAAATACTTC. Protein sequence: CASRMGLAGQTKYF.

This clonotype has more than one count but fewer than ten. The chain recombines TRBV7-2 with TRBJ2-3; D unclear. Germline V gene data show CDR1 as SGHTA and CDR2 as FQGNSA. This CDR3 is 14 amino acids long. Trimming took off 5 bases at V and 2 bases at J, with 11 bases between the two ends. The CDR3 sequence is CASSLLGPTDTQYF. The CDR3 DNA reads TGTGCCAGCAGCCTGCTGGGCCCCACAGATACGCAGTATTTT.

This clonotype was found many times. A much larger clone differs by one base, so this may be a read error. The chain is built from TRBV6-1 and TRBJ2-1; D is undetermined. From germline, CDR1 is MNHNS and CDR2 SASEGT. The CDR3 runs to 12 residues. This CDR3 is CASSLSLSDQLF. DNA for the CDR3: TGTGCCAGCAGCCTAAGCCTTTCTGACCAGCTCTTC.

Note on this clonotype: The junction and the germline gene differ at one end; a read error may be behind it. V gene TRBV4-1 combines with J gene TRBJ1-5; D remains ambiguous. This CDR3 region has 15 residues. From germline, CDR1 is MGHRA and CDR2 YSYEKL. The CDR3: CASGQEVSNNQPQQF. The CDR3 DNA is TGCGCCAGCGGCCAAGAAGTCTCCAACAATCAGCCCCAGCAATTT.

Comments on this clonotype: Sequence at one end of the junction differs from germline and may be a read error. The CDR3 region is CAFSEVFVGGRFYEQYF. CDR3 DNA sequence: TGTGCCTTCAGTGAGGTGTTTGTAGGGGGAAGGTTCTACGAGCAGTACTTC. The V call is TRBV10-3, the J call TRBJ2-7; D is perhaps TRBD1 (6 bases). The CDR3 is 17 amino acids. In germline, CDR1 is ENHRY, CDR2 SYGVKD.

This clonotype was seen ten or more times. The chain couples TRBV5-1 to TRBJ2-7; tentatively, D is TRBD1 or TRBD2 (5 bases each). The CDR3 loop spans 14 amino acids. Germline CDR1 reads SGHRS; CDR2 reads YFSETQ. V was pared by 6 bases and J by 2 bases, with 15 bases between. CDR3 protein: CASTPGTATYEQYF. The CDR3 nucleotides read TGCGCCAGCACCCCCGGGACGGCGACCTACGAGCAGTACTTC.

This clonotype is a singleton in its sample. It is likely a read error, because the conserved phenylalanine at the end of the CDR3 is missing. The chain combines TRBV6-5 with TRBJ1-1, with D possibly matching TRBD1 (5 bases). This CDR3 has 14 residues. The germline V gene encodes CDR1 MNHEY and CDR2 SVGAGI. CDR3 nucleotide sequence: TGTGTCAGCAGTTACTCGATCTGGGGGAAGGGAGCTTTCTAT. Its translation: CVSSYSIWGKGAFY.

The chain uses TRBV7-9 and TRBJ2-1; possible D gene TRBD1, 5 bases. Germline-derived CDR1 and CDR2 are SEHNR and FQNEAQ (reference sequence). CDR3 length: 15 residues. V lost 5 bases to trimming and J lost 4 bases, with 15 bases between them. CDR3 sequence: CASSLPTGPYNEQFF. The CDR3 DNA is TGTGCCAGCAGCCTTCCCACAGGCCCTTACAATGAGCAGTTCTTC.

This clonotype qualifies as medium-sized. The gene calls are TRBV25-1 and TRBJ2-2, with D uncertain. The CDR3 runs 17 residues. V lost 4 bases and J lost 4, with 19 bases in between. Germline V gives CDR1 MGHDK, CDR2 SYGVNS. DNA of the CDR3: TGTGCCAGCAGTGCCCAAGAAGGGCGCCTTGGCACCGGGGAGCTGTTTTTT. Translation gives CASSAQEGRLGTGELFF. Based on the CDR3 plus reference TRBV25-1 and TRBJ2-2, the full variable domain is EADIYQTPRYLVIGTGKKITLECSQTMGHDKMYWYQQDPGMELHLIHYSYGVNSTEKGDLSSESTVSRIRTEHFPLTLESARPSHTSQYLCASSAQEGRLGTGELFFGEGSRLTVL.

The genes are TRBV6-2 or TRBV6-3 and TRBJ2-1, with no clear D. The CDR3 is 13 residues long. Germline V gene sequence: CDR1 MNHEY, CDR2 SVGEGT. The V gene lost 7 bases and the J gene lost 2 bases, with 9 bases spanning the gap. CDR3 amino acids: CASKDTAYNEQFF. CDR3 sequence (DNA): TGTGCCAGCAAGGATACCGCCTACAATGAGCAGTTCTTC.

This clonotype has just a few counts. This may be a read error: a much more frequent sequence differs by one nucleotide. This chain links TRBV5-1 with TRBJ2-1, with 10 positions matching TRBD1. The CDR3 contains 15 residues. Germline V gives CDR1 SGHRS, CDR2 YFSETQ. The CDR3, as DNA: TGCGCCAGCACTCCCGGGACAGGGGTCTACAGTGAGCAGTTCTTC. Amino acid sequence: CASTPGTGVYSEQFF.

Of note for this clonotype: Sequence at one end of the junction differs from germline and may be a read error. The gene calls are TRBV4-2 and TRBJ2-7; D unclear. The CDR3 spans 13 residues. Germline assignment: CDR1 LGHNA and CDR2 YNFKEQ. As DNA, the CDR3 is TGTGCCAGCAGTCATCTTACAAGTTACGGGCAGTACTTC. As protein: CASSHLTSYGQYF.

The chain couples TRBV12-3 or TRBV12-4 to TRBJ2-2; 7 bases agree with TRBD1. CDR3 length: 16 amino acids. V was clipped by 6 bases and J by 0 bases; unmatched bases: 7. CDR3 region: CASRPLTGANTGELFF. The CDR3 nucleotides are TGTGCCAGCAGACCCCTCACAGGGGCGAACACCGGGGAGCTGTTTTTT.

The rearrangement joins TRBV11-1 to TRBJ2-1; 10 bases fit TRBD2. The CDR3 contains 15 residues. Germline assignment: CDR1 SGHAT and CDR2 FQDESV (reference sequence). J lost 8 bases, V lost 5 bases, and 9 bases had no gene match. The CDR3 sequence: CASSPERGGQHEQFF. CDR3 DNA sequence: TGTGCCAGCAGCCCCGAGCGGGGGGGCCAGCATGAGCAGTTCTTC.

Points on this clonotype: One base away lies a much larger clone, so this may be a sequencing read error. This chain joins TRBV20-1 and TRBJ2-3, with 7 bases identical to TRBD2. Germline V gene sequence: CDR1 DFQATT, CDR2 SNEGSKA (reference sequence). V shed 3 bases and J 5 bases; nucleotides not matched to a gene: 11. CDR3 length equals 15 residues. CDR3 in amino acids: CSASVPAGYRDTQYF. The DNA of the CDR3 is TGCAGTGCTAGTGTCCCAGCGGGATACAGAGATACGCAGTATTTT.

The table lists this clonotype with a few counts. The conserved final phenylalanine or tryptophan is absent from the CDR3, which likely points to a read error. The limits of the CDR3 on the DNA are not certain, so only TCRdb's listed CDR3 is given. The rearrangement uses TRBV29-1 and TRBJ2-5. The CDR3 region is 13 residues in length, termini included. The germline V gene encodes CDR1 SQVTM and CDR2 ANQGSEA. The CDR3 here is CSRGSGDQETQSS.